This TCR beta chain comes out of a study of identical twins. TCRdb called the 5' RACE reads again in MiXCR, with one record for every CDR3 protein. The sample holds some 500,000 distinct CDR3 sequences, approximately 22% seen once. This CDR3 contains 14 residues. V was trimmed by 4 bases and J by 2 bases, leaving 12 bases between them. The germline V gene has CDR1 SQVTM and CDR2 ANQGSEA. These data were also filed under a second study, of T cells expressing NK-cell markers.

The receptor was derived from a woman aged 18-30 years in good health. Sequences were obtained from CD4+ T cells sorted from blood. V is TRBV29-1 and J is TRBJ2-1; TRBD1 is a possible D gene (5 bases). The CDR3 reads CSVVARGPYNEQFF. The DNA of the CDR3 is TGCAGCGTTGTGGCTAGGGGTCCCTACAATGAGCAGTTCTTC.